Described below is a single T cell receptor (beta chain) sequence and its context. This sample stems from a study of multiple sclerosis patients with progressive multifocal leukoencephalopathy. Assay used: immunoSEQ multiplex PCR; TCRdb lists only in-frame clones, some missing. The repertoire consists of approximately 31,000 clones, with approximately 84% occurring once and the leading ten covering around 2.9%. Documented time point: time of PML onset. T3 blood samples were collected at the time of PML onset. The sequences come from PBMCs, collected from a patient treated with natalizumab. The receptor was derived from a human donor with progressive multifocal leukoencephalopathy.

The CDR3 spells CASSFAPGNYEQYF. The CDR3 DNA follows: TGTGCCAGCAGCTTTGCCCCGGGGAACTACGAGCAGTACTTC. The chain couples TRBV7-3 to TRBJ2-7; D may be TRBD2 (5 bases). CDR3 size: 14 residues. Per the germline V gene, CDR1 is SGHTA and CDR2 is FQGTGA. Between the trimmed V and J ends, which lost 3 bases and 3 bases, there was a span of 12 bases. Supplemented by reference TRBV7-3 and TRBJ2-7, the full variable domain reads GAGVSQTPSNKVTEKGKYVELRCDPISGHTALYWYRQSLGQGPEFLIYFQGTGAADDSGLPNDRFFAVRPEGSVSTLKIQRTERGDSAVYLCASSFAPGNYEQYFGPGTRLTVT.